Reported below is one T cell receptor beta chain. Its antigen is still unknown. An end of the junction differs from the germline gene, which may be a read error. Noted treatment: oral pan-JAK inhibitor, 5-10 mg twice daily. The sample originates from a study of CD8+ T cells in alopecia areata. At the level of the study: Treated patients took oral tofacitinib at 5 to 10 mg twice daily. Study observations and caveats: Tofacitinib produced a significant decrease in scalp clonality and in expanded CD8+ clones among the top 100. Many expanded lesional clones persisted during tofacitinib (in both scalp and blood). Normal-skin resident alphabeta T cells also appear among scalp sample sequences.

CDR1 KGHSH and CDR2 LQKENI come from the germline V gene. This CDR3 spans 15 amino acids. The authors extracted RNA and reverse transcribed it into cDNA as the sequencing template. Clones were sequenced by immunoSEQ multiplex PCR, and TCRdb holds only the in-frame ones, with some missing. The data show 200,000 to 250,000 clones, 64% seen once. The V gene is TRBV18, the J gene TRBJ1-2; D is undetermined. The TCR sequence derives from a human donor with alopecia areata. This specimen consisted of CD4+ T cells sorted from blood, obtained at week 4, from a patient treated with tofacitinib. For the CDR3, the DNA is TGTGCCAGCTCCCCACCTCTTCGGGTTGGCTATGGCTACACCTTC. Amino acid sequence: CASSPPLRVGYGYTF.